Listed here are 10 T cell receptor beta chains from one sample, sequenced in a study of cytomegalovirus exposure and HLA in healthy donors. PCR was performed using 60 Vbeta and 13 Jbeta primers. The protocol was immunoSEQ multiplex PCR, while the TCRdb copy is restricted to in-frame clones and leaves out a portion. The table lists approximately 120,000 clones, roughly 73% of them singletons. The sample taken for sequencing was PBMCs. All receptors derive from a man aged 60-69 years in good health and CMV-seropositive.

This clone was seen once. The gene calls are TRBV18 and TRBJ1-4; D possibly corresponds to TRBD1 (5 bases). This CDR3 contains 14 residues. Germline assignment: CDR1 KGHSH and CDR2 LQKENI. Trimming removed 6 bases at V and 7 bases at J, with 15 bases between. Here the CDR3 DNA reads TGTGCCAGCTCGCCCACCCAGGGAGGTGAAAAACTGTTTTTT. It codes for CASSPTQGGEKLFF.

On this clone: This sample includes further DNA sequences coding for the same CDR3. The V and J genes are TRBV2 and TRBJ2-3; 8 positions match TRBD2. The CDR3 is 15 amino acids. Germline CDR1 and CDR2: SNHLY and FYNNEI. V trimming: 4 bases; J trimming: 3 bases; junction bases outside the gene matches: 6. CDR3 region: CASSALAGRTDTQYF. As DNA, the CDR3 is TGTGCCAGCAGTGCCTTAGCGGGGAGGACAGATACGCAGTATTTT.

The chain combines TRBV2 with TRBJ1-5; D perhaps matches TRBD1 (5 bases). Trimming cost V 7 bases and J 6 bases, with 13 bases left between them. The CDR3 spans 13 residues. Per germline, CDR1 SNHLY and CDR2 FYNNEI. The CDR3 nucleotides are TGTGCCAGCACTGTCGGCAGGGTTCAGCCCCAGCATTTT. Its translation is CASTVGRVQPQHF.

The chain links TRBV4-1 to TRBJ2-6, with no clear D. Per the germline V gene, CDR1 is MGHRA and CDR2 is YSYEKL. This CDR3 is built from 16 residues. Deletions cut 1 base from V and 0 bases from J, with 7 bases between. CDR3 amino acids: CASSQVTHSGANVLTF. The CDR3 DNA follows: TGCGCCAGCAGCCAAGTAACACACTCTGGGGCCAACGTCCTGACTTTC.

CDR3 protein: CASSSNRDQPQHF. Here the CDR3 DNA reads TGTGCCAGCAGTTCGAACAGGGATCAGCCCCAGCATTTT. The chain recombines TRBV6-5 with TRBJ1-5; TRBD1 is a possible D gene (6 bases). CDR1 and CDR2 (germline): MNHEY, SVGAGI. The V gene lost 4 bases and the J gene lost 5 bases, with 9 bases spanning the gap. The CDR3 loop spans 13 amino acids.

V gene TRBV2 combines with J gene TRBJ2-7; 7 nucleotides match TRBD1. The CDR3 spans 12 residues. The V and J ends lost 6 bases and 9 bases, in that order; junction bases with no gene match: 8. Per the germline V gene, CDR1 is SNHLY and CDR2 is FYNNEI. CDR3 loop: CASRGDSRGQYF. CDR3 DNA: TGTGCCAGCAGGGGGGACAGCCGCGGGCAGTACTTC.

The gene calls are TRBV5-8 and TRBJ2-5; a possible D gene is TRBD2 (5 bases). Germline V CDR1 and CDR2: SGHTS, YDEGEE. Trimming removed 0 bases from V and 5 bases from J, with 8 bases in between. This CDR3 has 13 amino acids. The CDR3 DNA reads TGTGCCAGCAGCTTGGGAGGGTTCGAGACCCAGTACTTC. Translation: CASSLGGFETQYF.

The chain links TRBV5-4 to TRBJ2-3, with TRBD2 matching 11 bases. This CDR3 is built from 17 residues. The germline CDR1 and CDR2 sequences are SGHNT and YYREEE (reference sequence). V lost 4 bases to trimming and J lost 5 bases; unmatched junction nucleotides: 12. This chain's CDR3 is CASSPYYSGGGRDTQYF. The CDR3 DNA reads TGTGCCAGCAGCCCCTATTATAGCGGGGGGGGTAGAGATACGCAGTATTTT.

This chain uses TRBV2 with TRBJ1-5, with D unresolved. This CDR3 spans 15 amino acids. Between the trimmed V and J ends, which lost 3 bases and 2 bases, there was a span of 11 bases. Looked up from germline, CDR1 is SNHLY and CDR2 is FYNNEI. The CDR3 DNA follows: TGTGCCAGCAGTGAGGGGAGACGAGGCAATCAGCCCCAGCATTTT. This translates into CASSEGRRGNQPQHF.

The V gene is TRBV7-3, the J gene TRBJ2-3; 10 positions match TRBD2. The CDR3 runs to 16 residues. Germline assignment: CDR1 SGHTA and CDR2 FQGTGA. Unmatched junction bases numbered 6, after V lost 2 bases and J lost 4 bases. The CDR3 DNA follows: TGTGCCAGCAGCTTAGGAGCGGGGGGGACGGCAGATACGCAGTATTTT. Its translation: CASSLGAGGTADTQYF. The full variable domain, with the rest looked up from reference TRBV7-3 and TRBJ2-3, is GAGVSQTPSNKVTEKGKYVELRCDPISGHTALYWYRQSLGQGPEFLIYFQGTGAADDSGLPNDRFFAVRPEGSVSTLKIQRTERGDSAVYLCASSLGAGGTADTQYFGPGTRLTVL.